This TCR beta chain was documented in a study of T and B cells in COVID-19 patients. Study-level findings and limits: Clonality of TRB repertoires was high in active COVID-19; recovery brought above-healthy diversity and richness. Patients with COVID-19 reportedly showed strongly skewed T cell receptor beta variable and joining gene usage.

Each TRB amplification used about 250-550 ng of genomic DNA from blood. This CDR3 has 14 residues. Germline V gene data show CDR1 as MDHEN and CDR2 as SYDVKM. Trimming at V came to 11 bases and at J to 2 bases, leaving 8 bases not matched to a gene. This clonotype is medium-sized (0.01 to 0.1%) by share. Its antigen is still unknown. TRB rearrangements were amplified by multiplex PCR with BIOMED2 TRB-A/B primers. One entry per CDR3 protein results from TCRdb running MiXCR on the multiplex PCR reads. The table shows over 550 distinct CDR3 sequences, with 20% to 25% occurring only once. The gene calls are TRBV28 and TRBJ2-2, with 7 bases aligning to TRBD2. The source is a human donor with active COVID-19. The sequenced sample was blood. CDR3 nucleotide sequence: TGTGCCTCCCGGCTAGCGGCCAACACCGGGGAGCTGTTTTTT. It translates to CASRLAANTGELFF.